This is a list of T cell receptor beta chains from one sample in a study of PD-1 blockade in classical Hodgkin lymphoma. Assay: immunoSEQ multiplex PCR; the TCRdb copy retains only in-frame clones and omits some. The table shows fewer than 90,000 clones, with 93% occurring only once. Material: peripheral blood mononuclear cells (PBMCs). The receptors were gathered from a human donor with classical Hodgkin lymphoma. The CDR3 runs from the conserved cysteine through the conserved F or W. Clone size is shown for a subset of rows, as once, few, many or a class of expanded clone.

j_call	v_call	clone_size	cdr3_aa
TRBJ2-2	TRBV19	-	CASRGDPGHGELFF
TRBJ2-2	TRBV5-1	once	CASSLGLSTGELFF
TRBJ2-2	TRBV25-1	few	CASTEGQGATGELFF
TRBJ1-1	TRBV6-5	-	CASRRGSKNTEAFF
TRBJ2-5	TRBV14	once	CASSRYSRTRGQETQYF
TRBJ2-2	TRBV7-6	-	CASSLVGTVNTGELFF
TRBJ1-4	TRBV14	-	CASSPGTGLSEKLFF
TRBJ2-1	TRBV6-1	-	CASRGDRVSGKQFF
TRBJ1-3	TRBV5-1	-	CASSLDGGGNTIYF
TRBJ1-2	TRBV18	-	CASSPPDRVYGYTF
TRBJ1-5	TRBV19	-	CASKEGRANSWGNQPQHF